The clone carrying this TCR beta chain was counted ten times or more. The antigen remains unidentified. Over 160 million TCR-beta sequences from 15-18 subjects were obtained in each sequencing run. In TCRdb, the 5' RACE reads were re-called with MiXCR into one record per CDR3 protein. The sample lists under 75,000 distinct CDR3 sequences, more than 4.5% seen once, with about 5.7% in the top ten. The sample comes from a study of neurological immune-mediated disorders. Trimming removed 3 bases at V and 5 bases at J, with 24 bases between. Germline V gene data show CDR1 as SGHAT and CDR2 as FQNNGV. The CDR3 is 18 residues long. Study-level results: It was the repertoires of 18 of 34 multiple sclerosis patients that phylogenetic grouping placed in one related-CDR3 cluster, which is a possible signature. Private repertoires in all groups were suggested, as expanded clones shared no CDR3 amino acid sequences across subjects.

The chain is built from TRBV11-2 and TRBJ2-3, with D perhaps TRBD2 (5 bases). The clonotype comes from a human donor with multiple sclerosis. The donor label of this sample is uncertain. The sample comprised PBMCs. Here the CDR3 reads CASSLPKLAGPQIDTQYF. The CDR3 nucleotides are TGTGCCAGCAGCTTGCCTAAACTGGCGGGCCCACAGATAGATACGCAGTATTTT.